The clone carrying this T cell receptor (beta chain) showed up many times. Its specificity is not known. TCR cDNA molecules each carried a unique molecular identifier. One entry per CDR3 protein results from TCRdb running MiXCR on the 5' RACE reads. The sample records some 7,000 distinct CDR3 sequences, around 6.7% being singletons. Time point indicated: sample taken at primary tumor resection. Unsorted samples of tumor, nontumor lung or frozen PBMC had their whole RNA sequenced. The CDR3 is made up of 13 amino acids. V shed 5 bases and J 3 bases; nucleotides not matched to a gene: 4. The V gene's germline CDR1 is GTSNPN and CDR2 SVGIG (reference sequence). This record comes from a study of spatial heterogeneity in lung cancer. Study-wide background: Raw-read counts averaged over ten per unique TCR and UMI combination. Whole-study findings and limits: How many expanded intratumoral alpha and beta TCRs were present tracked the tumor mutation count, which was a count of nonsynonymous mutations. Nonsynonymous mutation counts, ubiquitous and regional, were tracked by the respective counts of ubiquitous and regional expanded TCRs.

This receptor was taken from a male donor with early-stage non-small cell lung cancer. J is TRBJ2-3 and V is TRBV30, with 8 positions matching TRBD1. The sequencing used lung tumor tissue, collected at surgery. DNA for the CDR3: TGTGCCTGGGACAGGGGCCGAACAGATACGCAGTATTTT. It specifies CAWDRGRTDTQYF.